A single T cell receptor (beta chain) is shown here with its context. The entry originates in a study of T cell changes during pregnancy in multiple sclerosis. Assay: immunoSEQ multiplex PCR; the TCRdb copy retains only in-frame clones and omits some. The table records some 60,000 clones, just over 90% of them present only once. The CDR3 extends over 16 amino acids. The chain employs TRBV21-1 and TRBJ1-2; no DNA check was done on the table's D call, TRBD1. TRBV21-1 is marked as a pseudogene. The clonotype was recovered from a female donor with multiple sclerosis, enrolled in a pregnancy study. The sample consisted of CD4+ T cells from peripheral blood mononuclear cells, taken before pregnancy. CDR3 nucleotide sequence: TGTGCCAGCAGCAAAGCGGCTCCCTCAGGGAACTATGGCTACACCTTC. Amino acid sequence: CASSKAAPSGNYGYTF.